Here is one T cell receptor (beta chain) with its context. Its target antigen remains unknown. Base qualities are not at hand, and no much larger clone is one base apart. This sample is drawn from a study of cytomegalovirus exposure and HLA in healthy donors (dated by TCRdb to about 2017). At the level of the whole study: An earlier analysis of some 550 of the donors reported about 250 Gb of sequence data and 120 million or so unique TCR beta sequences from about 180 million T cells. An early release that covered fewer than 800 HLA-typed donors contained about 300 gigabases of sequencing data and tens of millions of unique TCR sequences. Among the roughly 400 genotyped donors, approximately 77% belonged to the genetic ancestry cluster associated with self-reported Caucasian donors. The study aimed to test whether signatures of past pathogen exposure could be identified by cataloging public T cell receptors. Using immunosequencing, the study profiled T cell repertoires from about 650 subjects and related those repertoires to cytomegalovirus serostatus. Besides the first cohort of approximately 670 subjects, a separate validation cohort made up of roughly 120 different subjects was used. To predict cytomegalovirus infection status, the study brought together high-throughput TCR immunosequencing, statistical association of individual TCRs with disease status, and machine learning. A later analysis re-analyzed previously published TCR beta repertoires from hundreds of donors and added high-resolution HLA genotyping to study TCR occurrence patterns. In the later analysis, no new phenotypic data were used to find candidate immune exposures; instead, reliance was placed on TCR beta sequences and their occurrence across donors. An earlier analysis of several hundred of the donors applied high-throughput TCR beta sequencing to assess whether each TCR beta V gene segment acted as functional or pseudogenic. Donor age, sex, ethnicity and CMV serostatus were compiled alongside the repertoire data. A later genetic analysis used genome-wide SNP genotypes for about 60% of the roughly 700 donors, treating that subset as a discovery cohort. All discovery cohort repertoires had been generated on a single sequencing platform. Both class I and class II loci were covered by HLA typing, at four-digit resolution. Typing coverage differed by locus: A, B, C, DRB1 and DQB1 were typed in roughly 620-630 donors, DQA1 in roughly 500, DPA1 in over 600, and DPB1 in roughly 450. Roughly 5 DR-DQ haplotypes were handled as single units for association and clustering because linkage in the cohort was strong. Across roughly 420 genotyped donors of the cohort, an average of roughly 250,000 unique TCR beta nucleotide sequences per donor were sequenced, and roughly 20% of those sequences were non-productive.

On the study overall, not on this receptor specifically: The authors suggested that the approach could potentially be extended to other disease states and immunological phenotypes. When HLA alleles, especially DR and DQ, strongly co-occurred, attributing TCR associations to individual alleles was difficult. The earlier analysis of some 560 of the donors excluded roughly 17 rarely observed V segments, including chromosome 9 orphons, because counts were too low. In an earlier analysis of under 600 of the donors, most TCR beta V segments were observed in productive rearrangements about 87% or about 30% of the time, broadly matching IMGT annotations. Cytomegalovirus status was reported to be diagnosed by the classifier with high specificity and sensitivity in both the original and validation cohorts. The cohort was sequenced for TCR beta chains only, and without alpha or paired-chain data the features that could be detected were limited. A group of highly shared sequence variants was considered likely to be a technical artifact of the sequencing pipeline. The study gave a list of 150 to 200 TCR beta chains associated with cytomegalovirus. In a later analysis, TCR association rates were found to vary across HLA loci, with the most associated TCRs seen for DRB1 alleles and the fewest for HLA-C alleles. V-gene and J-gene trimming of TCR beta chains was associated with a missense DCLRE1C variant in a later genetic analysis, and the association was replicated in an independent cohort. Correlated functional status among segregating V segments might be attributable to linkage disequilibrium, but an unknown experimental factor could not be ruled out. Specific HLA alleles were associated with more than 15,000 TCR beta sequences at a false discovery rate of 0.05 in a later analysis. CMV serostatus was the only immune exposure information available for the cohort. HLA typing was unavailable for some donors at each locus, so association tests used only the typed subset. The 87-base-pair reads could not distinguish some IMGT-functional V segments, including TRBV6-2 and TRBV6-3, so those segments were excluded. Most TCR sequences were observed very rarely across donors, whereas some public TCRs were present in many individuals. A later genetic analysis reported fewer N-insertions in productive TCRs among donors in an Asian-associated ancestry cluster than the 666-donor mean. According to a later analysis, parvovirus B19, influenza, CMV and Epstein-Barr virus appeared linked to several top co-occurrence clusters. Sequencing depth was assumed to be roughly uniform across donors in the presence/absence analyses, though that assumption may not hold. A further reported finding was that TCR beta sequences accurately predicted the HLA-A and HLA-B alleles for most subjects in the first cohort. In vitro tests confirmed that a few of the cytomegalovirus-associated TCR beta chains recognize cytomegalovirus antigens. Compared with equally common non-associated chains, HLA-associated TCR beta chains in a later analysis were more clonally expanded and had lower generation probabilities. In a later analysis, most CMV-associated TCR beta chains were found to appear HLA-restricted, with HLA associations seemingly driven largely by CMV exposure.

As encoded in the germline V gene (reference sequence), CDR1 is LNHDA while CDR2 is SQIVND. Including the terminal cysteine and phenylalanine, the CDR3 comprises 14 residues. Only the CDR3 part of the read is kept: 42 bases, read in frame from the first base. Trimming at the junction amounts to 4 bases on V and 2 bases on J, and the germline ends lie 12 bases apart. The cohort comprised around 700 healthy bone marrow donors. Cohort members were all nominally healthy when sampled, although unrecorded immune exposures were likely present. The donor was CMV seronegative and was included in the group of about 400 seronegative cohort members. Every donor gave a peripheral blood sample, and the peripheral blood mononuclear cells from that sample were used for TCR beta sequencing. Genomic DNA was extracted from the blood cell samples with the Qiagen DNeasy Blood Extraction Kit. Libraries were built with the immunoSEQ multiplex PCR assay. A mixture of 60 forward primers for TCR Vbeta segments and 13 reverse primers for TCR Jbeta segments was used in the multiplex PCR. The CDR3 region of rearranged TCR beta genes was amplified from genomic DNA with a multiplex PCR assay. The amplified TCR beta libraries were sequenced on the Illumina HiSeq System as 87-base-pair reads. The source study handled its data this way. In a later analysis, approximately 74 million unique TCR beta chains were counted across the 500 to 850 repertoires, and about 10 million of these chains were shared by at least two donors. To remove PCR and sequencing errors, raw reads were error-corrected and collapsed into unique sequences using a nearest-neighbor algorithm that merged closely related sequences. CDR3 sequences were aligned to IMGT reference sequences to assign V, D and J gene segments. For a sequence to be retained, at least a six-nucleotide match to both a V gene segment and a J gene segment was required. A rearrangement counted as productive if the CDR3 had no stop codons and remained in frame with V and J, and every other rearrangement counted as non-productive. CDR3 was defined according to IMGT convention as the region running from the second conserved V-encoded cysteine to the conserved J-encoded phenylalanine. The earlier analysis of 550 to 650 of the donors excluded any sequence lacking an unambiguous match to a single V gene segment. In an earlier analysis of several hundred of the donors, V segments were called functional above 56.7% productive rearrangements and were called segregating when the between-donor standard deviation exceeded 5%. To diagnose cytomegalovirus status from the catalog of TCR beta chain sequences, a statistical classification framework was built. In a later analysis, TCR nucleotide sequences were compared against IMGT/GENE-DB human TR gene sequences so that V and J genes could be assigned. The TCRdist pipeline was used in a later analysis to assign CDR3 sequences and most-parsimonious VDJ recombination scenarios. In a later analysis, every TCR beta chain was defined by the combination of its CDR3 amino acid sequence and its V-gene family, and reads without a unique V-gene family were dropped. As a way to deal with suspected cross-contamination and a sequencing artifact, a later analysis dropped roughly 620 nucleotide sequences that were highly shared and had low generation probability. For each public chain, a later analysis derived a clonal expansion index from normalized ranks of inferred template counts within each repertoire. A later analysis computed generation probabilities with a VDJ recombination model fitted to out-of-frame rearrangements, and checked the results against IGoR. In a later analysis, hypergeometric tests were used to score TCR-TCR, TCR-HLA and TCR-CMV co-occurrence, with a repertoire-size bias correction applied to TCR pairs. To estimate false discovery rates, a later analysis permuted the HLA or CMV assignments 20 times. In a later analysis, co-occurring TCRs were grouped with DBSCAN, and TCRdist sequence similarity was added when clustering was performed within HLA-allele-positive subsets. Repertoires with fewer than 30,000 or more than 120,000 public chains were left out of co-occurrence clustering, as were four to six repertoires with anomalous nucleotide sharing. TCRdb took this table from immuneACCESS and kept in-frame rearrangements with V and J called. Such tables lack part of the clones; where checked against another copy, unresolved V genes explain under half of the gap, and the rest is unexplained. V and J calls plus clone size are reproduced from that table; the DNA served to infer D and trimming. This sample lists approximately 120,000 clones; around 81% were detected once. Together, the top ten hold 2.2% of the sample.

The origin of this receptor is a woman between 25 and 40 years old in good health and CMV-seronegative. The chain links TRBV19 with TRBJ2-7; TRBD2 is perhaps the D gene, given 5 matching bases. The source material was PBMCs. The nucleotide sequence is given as TGTGCCAGTAGTAGTATGTCCGGGACCTACGAGCAGTACTTC. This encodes CASSSMSGTYEQYF.